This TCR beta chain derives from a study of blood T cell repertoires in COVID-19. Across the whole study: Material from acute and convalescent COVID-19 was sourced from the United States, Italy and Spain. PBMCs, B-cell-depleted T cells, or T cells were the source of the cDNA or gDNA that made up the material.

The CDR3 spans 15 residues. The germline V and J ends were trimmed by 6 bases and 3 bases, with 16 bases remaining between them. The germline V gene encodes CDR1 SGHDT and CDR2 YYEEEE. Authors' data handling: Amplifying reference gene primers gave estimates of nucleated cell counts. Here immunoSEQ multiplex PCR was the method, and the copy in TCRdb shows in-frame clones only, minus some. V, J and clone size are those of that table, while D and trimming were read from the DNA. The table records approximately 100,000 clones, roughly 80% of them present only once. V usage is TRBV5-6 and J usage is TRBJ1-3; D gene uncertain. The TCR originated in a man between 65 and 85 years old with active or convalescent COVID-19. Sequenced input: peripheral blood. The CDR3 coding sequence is TGTGCCAGCACGATTAACCCGGGAGGTGGAAACACCATATATTTT. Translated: CASTINPGGGNTIYF.